The 17 T cell receptor beta chains below were found in one sample sequenced in a study of CD8+ T cells in alopecia areata (dated by TCRdb to 2016 to 2019). Receptor libraries were prepared by the immunoSEQ multiplex PCR assay. RNA was extracted from all samples and reverse transcribed into cDNA, which served as template for TCR sequencing. In its TCRdb copy, this immuneACCESS table keeps in-frame sequences only and misses some clones. Where compared with another copy, unresolved V genes explain less than half of these, and the others have no known cause. For this sample there are roughly 150,000 clones; less than 65% appear just once. 15% to 20% of the sample rests with the top ten. The sample's time point label, decoded: baseline before oral tofacitinib. This specimen was CD8+ T cells sorted from blood, taken at week 0. These receptors were taken from a human donor with alopecia areata.

This clone was seen only once. V gene TRBV30 combines with J gene TRBJ2-5, with 7 bases aligning to TRBD2. The CDR3 contains 14 residues. The germline V gene has CDR1 GTSNPN and CDR2 SVGIG (reference sequence). V shed 2 bases and J 5 bases; nucleotides not matched to a gene: 8. The CDR3 nucleotides read TGTGCCTGGAGTTTCGAGCGGGGTAGGGAGACCCAGTACTTC. Translating it yields CAWSFERGRETQYF.

This sequence joins TRBV4-1 and TRBJ2-2, with 7 bases aligning to TRBD1. This CDR3 region has 18 residues. The J segment lost 1 base and the V segment lost 5 bases, leaving 13 bases of the junction unmatched. Germline V gene lookup returns CDR1 MGHRA and CDR2 YSYEKL. Here the CDR3 reads CASSAPGQQSKNTGELFF. CDR3 nucleotide sequence: TGCGCCAGCAGCGCCCCGGGACAGCAATCAAAGAACACCGGGGAGCTGTTTTTT.

The V gene is TRBV15, the J gene TRBJ2-3; 7 nucleotides match TRBD1. Germline V gives CDR1 LNHNV, CDR2 YYDKDF (reference sequence). The CDR3 runs to 16 residues. J gave up 0 bases and V 1 base, and 4 bases lay outside the gene matches. CDR3 DNA sequence: TGTGCCACCAGCAGAGGGGGGACAGCCAGCACAGATACGCAGTATTTT. Its translation is CATSRGGTASTDTQYF.

The rearrangement joins TRBV5-7 to TRBJ2-5, with 7 bases identical to TRBD2. TRBV5-7 is sorted into the ORF group, with uncertain function. This CDR3 spans 13 amino acids. V dropped 0 bases and J dropped 4; count of bases not matched to a gene: 0. CDR3 in amino acids: CASSLERGETQYF. Here the CDR3 DNA reads TGTGCCAGCAGCTTGGAGCGGGGAGAGACCCAGTACTTC.

CDR3 sequence: CSVPGTEVNYGYTF. The CDR3 nucleotides are TGCAGCGTCCCCGGGACAGAGGTGAACTATGGCTACACCTTC. The rearrangement links TRBV29-1 to TRBJ1-2; 7 positions agree with TRBD1. CDR1 is SQVTM and CDR2 is ANQGSEA in the germline V gene. V shed 6 bases and J 2 bases; nucleotides not matched to a gene: 9. This CDR3 is 14 amino acids long.

This clone was recorded a few times. In nucleotides, the CDR3 is TGCAGCGTTTTCGGACAGGGGAGGAAAGGGAACACTGAAGCTTTCTTT. Translated: CSVFGQGRKGNTEAFF. The chain couples TRBV29-1 to TRBJ1-1, with 9 bases identical to TRBD1. With 5 bases clipped from V and 1 base from J, the junction kept 11 bases outside the gene matches. Germline V lookup: CDR1 SQVTM, CDR2 ANQGSEA. CDR3 length: 16 amino acids.

Only a few counts were recorded for this clone. The CDR3 region has the DNA TGCAGCGTTGCGGGGAGGGGGAATACGCAGTATTTT. It encodes CSVAGRGNTQYF. V is TRBV29-1 and J is TRBJ2-3, with TRBD2 as a possible D gene (7 bases). Trimming removed 4 bases at V and 7 bases at J, with 12 bases between. CDR1 SQVTM and CDR2 ANQGSEA come from the germline V gene. The CDR3 has 12 amino acids.

For the CDR3, the DNA is TGTGCCAGCAGCTCAGGGGGGTTGAGCTCCTACAATGAGCAGTTCTTC. It yields the protein CASSSGGLSSYNEQFF. The chain couples TRBV7-2 to TRBJ2-1, with D possibly TRBD1 on 7 matching bases. V dropped 4 bases and J dropped 0 bases, with 13 bases sitting between them. The CDR3 is 16 residues long. Germline lookup yields CDR1 SGHTA and CDR2 FQGNSA.

This clone has more than one count but fewer than ten. The rearrangement joins TRBV19 to TRBJ1-5; 9 bases agree with TRBD1. The J segment lost 4 bases and the V segment lost 5 bases, leaving 6 bases of the junction unmatched. CDR3 length: 15 residues. Germline V gives CDR1 LNHDA, CDR2 SQIVND (reference sequence). CDR3 protein: CASSWGDRANQPQHF. The CDR3 DNA reads TGTGCCAGTAGTTGGGGGGACAGGGCAAATCAGCCCCAGCATTTT.

Only a few counts were recorded for this clone. V is TRBV30 and J is TRBJ2-7; D might be TRBD1 or TRBD2, each matching 5 bases. CDR1 and CDR2 (germline): GTSNPN, SVGIG (reference sequence). The CDR3 loop spans 12 amino acids. The V gene lost 5 bases and the J gene lost 0 bases, with 8 bases spanning the gap. The CDR3 bases are TGTGCCTGGGGGGGAGCCTCCTACGAGCAGTACTTC. Translated: CAWGGASYEQYF.

The sample holds a few counts of this clone. The rearrangement joins TRBV6-6 to TRBJ1-4; TRBD1 might be the D (6 bases). CDR1 and CDR2 (germline): MNHNY, SVGAGI (reference sequence). This CDR3 spans 16 amino acids. V dropped 2 bases and J dropped 8 bases, with 18 bases sitting between them. In DNA form, the CDR3 reads TGTGCCAGCAGTTACCCATTTCAGGGGCGGAAGGAAAAACTGTTTTTT. This encodes CASSYPFQGRKEKLFF.

V is TRBV4-3 and J is TRBJ2-7; TRBD1 agrees at 8 bases. The CDR3 extends over 16 amino acids. With 2 bases clipped from V and 7 bases from J, the junction kept 13 bases outside the gene matches. Per germline, CDR1 LGHNA and CDR2 YSLEER. CDR3 coding DNA: TGCGCCAGCAGCCAAACATTGACAGGGGAGGATGGGGAGCAGTACTTC. Translated, it gives CASSQTLTGEDGEQYF.

The chain joins TRBV7-2 to TRBJ1-6; 7 bases align to TRBD1. V trimming: 2 bases; J trimming: 6 bases; junction bases outside the gene matches: 1. CDR3 size: 14 residues. Germline values: CDR1 SGHTA, CDR2 FQGNSA. The CDR3 loop is CASSLPGGNSPLHF. The CDR3 region has the DNA TGTGCCAGCAGCTTACCAGGGGGTAATTCACCCCTCCACTTT.

This clone was detected many times. The chain employs TRBV9 and TRBJ2-2, with a possible D match to TRBD1 (7 bases). The V gene's germline CDR1 is SGDLS and CDR2 YYNGEE. The length of the CDR3 is 20 residues. V was trimmed by 4 bases and J by 0 bases, leaving 25 bases between them. The CDR3 DNA reads TGTGCCAGCAGCCCCGAGGGAGGACAGGAAGTTACAGCGAACACCGGGGAGCTGTTTTTT. It encodes CASSPEGGQEVTANTGELFF.

The J gene is TRBJ2-5, the V gene TRBV7-6; D call uncertain. V shed 3 bases and J shed 5 bases, with 4 bases lying between them. The germline V gene encodes CDR1 SGHVS and CDR2 FNYEAQ. The CDR3 runs to 11 residues. The CDR3 sequence: CASSLDETQYF. For the CDR3, the DNA is TGTGCCAGCAGCTTGGATGAGACCCAGTACTTC.

V gene TRBV15 combines with J gene TRBJ2-5, with D hard to call. Germline V gene sequence: CDR1 LNHNV, CDR2 YYDKDF (reference sequence). CDR3 length: 12 amino acids. With 3 bases removed from V and 3 bases from J, the gap between germline ends came to 5 bases. CDR3 residues: CATSSGKETQYF. CDR3 sequence (DNA): TGTGCCACCAGCAGTGGAAAAGAGACCCAGTACTTC.

The sample holds a few counts of this clone. This chain links TRBV7-7 with TRBJ2-3, with D uncertain. Germline values: CDR1 SSHAT, CDR2 FNYEAQ (reference sequence). V was pared by 5 bases and J by 4 bases, with 10 bases between. CDR3 length equals 13 residues. The CDR3 bases are TGTGCCAGCAGCGAAAGCCCGGCAGATACGCAGTATTTT. Encoded protein: CASSESPADTQYF. The variable domain in full, completed from reference TRBV7-7 and TRBJ2-3, reads GAGVSQSPRYKVTKRGQDVTLRCDPISSHATLYWYQQALGQGPEFLTYFNYEAQPDKSGLPSDRFSAERPEGSISTLTIQRTEQRDSAMYRCASSESPADTQYFGPGTRLTVL.